A selection of T cell receptor beta chains follows, all from one sample in a study of lymphopenia after photon versus proton radiotherapy. Only in-frame clones appear in the TCRdb table, and some are missing; sequencing was by immunoSEQ multiplex PCR. The table includes about 50,000 clones, roughly 90% detected once. Sample: peripheral blood, taken from a patient treated with photon-based radiotherapy. The source is a woman in her 40s with cholangiocarcinoma. Both conserved end residues are part of each CDR3. The size field is filled for only some rows; it gives once, few, many or a size class.

CDR3 protein,clone size,V gene
CASSSSNYGYTF,-,TRBV7-8
CASSNAPTRLQFF,-,TRBV21-1
CASSLGRASTDTQYF,once,TRBV11-3
CASSLVPARQETQYF,-,TRBV5-1
CASGRNLDNEQFF,once,TRBV7-2
CASSLLGAGWETQYF,-,TRBV27
CASSQDEVGVNTGELFF,-,TRBV14
CASSWGQGNTEAFF,-,TRBV5-1
CASSTQGGKRYGYTF,-,TRBV28
CASSSKTGASGNTIYF,-,TRBV7-2
CASSMGPILIPYEQYF,once,TRBV19
CASSVNRYSGELFF,-,TRBV2
CASSQALTNYGYTF,-,TRBV4-3
CAWNIRSSGARRGEQYF,-,TRBV30
CASSIETGASNSPLHF,-,TRBV19
CASSRITGNEQYF,-,TRBV28
CASSQMGLAGSQETQYF,-,TRBV9
CASSQVGGVGVGSPLHF,-,TRBV4-1
CASSLSGIAASTDTQYF,-,TRBV28
CASSLEQAGEQFF,once,TRBV7-2
CASSLAGGPDEQYF,-,TRBV6-6
CASSPQTGYTEAFF,-,TRBV19
CASSLGGEGAGNTIYF,-,TRBV5-1
CASSSGGTLEAFF,-,TRBV6-5
CASSSSGPYEQYF,few,TRBV6-6
CAWSVWGNTGELFF,-,TRBV30
CASSLEGGESTYEQYF,few,TRBV5-1
CASSSSMMGNEQFF,-,TRBV9
CASSPARDPPRDIQYF,-,TRBV19
CASRTTGADTQYF,-,TRBV25-1
CAWKGQPGHYEQYF,-,TRBV30
CASHRRAGGSYEQYF,-,TRBV6-5
CASSVRVGTGEEQYF,-,TRBV9
CSVFSTGGADGYTF,once,TRBV29-1
CASTPRVGVVYEQYF,-,TRBV5-8
CASAGSPNEKLFF,-,TRBV6-5
CASSDAGTSELFF,-,TRBV9
CASSERAGNYGYTF,-,TRBV10-2
CASSVNGGYGGQPQHF,-,TRBV5-4
CASSHGGVGNTIYF,-,TRBV14
CASSPRLQDSREKLFF,-,TRBV5-1
CASSVGGRTGDNEQFF,once,TRBV9
CAWSSGDSLYNTGELFF,-,TRBV30
CASSLPGQGSYEQYF,-,TRBV11-2
CASSPPVEGNGYTF,-,TRBV18
CASSPSGIRNYGYTF,-,TRBV27
CASSPGGFYTGELFF,-,TRBV9
CSVEDRPPGSYYGYTF,-,TRBV29-1
CASSSGRTISGANVLTF,-,TRBV27
CASSLWTGSSNQPQHF,-,TRBV28
CASSISAQGGMNEQYF,-,TRBV19
CAWGTGTGPASPLHF,-,TRBV30
CASSRTPNTEAFF,-,TRBV11-2
CASSYGTPTDTQYF,-,TRBV27
CASNAQAGRTEAFF,-,TRBV19